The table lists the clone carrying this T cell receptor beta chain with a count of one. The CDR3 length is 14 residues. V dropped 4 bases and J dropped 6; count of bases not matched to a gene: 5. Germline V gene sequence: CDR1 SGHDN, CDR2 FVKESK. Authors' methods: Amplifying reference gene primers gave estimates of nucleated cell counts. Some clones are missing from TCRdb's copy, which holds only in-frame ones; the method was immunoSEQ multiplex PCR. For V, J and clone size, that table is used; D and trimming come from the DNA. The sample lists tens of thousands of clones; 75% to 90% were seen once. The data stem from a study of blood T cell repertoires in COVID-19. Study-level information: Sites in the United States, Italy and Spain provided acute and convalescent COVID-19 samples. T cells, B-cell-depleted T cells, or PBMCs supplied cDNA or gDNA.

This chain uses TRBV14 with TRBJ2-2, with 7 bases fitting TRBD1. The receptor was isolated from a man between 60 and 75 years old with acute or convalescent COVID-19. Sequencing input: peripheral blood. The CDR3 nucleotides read TGTGCCAGCAGCCTAAATACAGGGGCCGGGGAGCTGTTTTTT. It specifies CASSLNTGAGELFF.